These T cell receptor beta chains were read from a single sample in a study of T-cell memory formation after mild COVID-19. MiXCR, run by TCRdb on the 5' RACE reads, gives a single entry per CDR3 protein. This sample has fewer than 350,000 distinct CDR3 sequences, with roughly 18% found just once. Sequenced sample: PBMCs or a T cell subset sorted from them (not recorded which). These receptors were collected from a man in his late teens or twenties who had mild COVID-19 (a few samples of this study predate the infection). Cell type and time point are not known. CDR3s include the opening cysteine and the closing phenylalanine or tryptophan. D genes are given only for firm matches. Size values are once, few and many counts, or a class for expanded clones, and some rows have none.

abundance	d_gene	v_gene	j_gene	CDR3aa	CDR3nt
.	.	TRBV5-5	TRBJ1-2	CASTPTPGRSIYGYTF	TGTGCCAGCACCCCTACCCCGGGACGCAGCATTTATGGCTACACCTTC
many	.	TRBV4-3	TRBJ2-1	CASSQDIPAPEQFF	TGCGCCAGCAGCCAAGACATCCCCGCACCTGAGCAGTTCTTC
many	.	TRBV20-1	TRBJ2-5	CSARGGEETQYF	TGCAGTGCTAGGGGGGGCGAAGAGACCCAGTACTTC
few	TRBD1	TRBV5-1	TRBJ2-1	CASSDTGQGVGNEQFF	TGCGCCAGCAGCGACACGGGACAGGGGGTAGGAAATGAGCAGTTCTTC
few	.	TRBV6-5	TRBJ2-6	CASRGQSSGANVLTF	TGTGCCAGCAGGGGCCAGTCCTCTGGGGCCAACGTCCTGACTTTC
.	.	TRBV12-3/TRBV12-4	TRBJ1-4	CASSDGGSELFF	TGTGCCAGCAGTGATGGGGGATCTGAACTGTTTTTT
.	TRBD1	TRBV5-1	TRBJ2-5	CASSLVRGKETQYF	TGCGCCAGCAGCTTGGTCAGGGGGAAAGAGACCCAGTACTTC
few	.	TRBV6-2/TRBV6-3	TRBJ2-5	CASSGGRWETQYF	TGTGCCAGCAGTGGAGGGAGGTGGGAGACCCAGTACTTC
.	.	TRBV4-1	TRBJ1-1	CASSQDLGFTEAFF	TGCGCCAGCAGCCAAGATCTAGGGTTCACTGAAGCTTTCTTT
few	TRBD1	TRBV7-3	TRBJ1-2	CASSRTGFDREHGYTF	TGTGCCAGCAGCCGGACCGGCTTCGACAGGGAGCATGGCTACACCTTC
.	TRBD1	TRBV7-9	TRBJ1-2	CASSDRDRGVYGYTF	TGTGCCAGCAGCGACAGGGACAGGGGCGTCTATGGCTACACCTTC
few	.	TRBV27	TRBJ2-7	CASSSQITYEQYF	TGTGCCAGCAGTTCCCAGATCACCTACGAGCAGTACTTC
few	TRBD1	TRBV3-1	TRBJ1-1	CASSLTGLTEAFF	TGTGCCAGCAGCTTGACAGGGTTGACTGAAGCTTTCTTT
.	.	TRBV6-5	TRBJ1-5	CASSYGSGQPQHF	TGTGCCAGCAGTTACGGTTCGGGGCAGCCCCAGCATTTT
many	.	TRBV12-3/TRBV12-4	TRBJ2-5	CASAKRGNQETQYF	TGTGCCAGCGCTAAGAGGGGCAACCAAGAGACCCAGTACTTC
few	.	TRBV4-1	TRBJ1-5	CASSQQGLRNQPQHF	TGCGCCAGCAGCCAGCAGGGTCTACGCAATCAGCCCCAGCATTTT
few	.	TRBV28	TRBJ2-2	CASSPSRVNTGELFF	TGTGCCAGCAGCCCAAGCCGGGTAAACACCGGGGAGCTGTTTTTT
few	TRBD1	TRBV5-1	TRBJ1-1	CASSLGQGPEAFF	TGCGCCAGCAGCTTGGGACAGGGACCAGAAGCTTTCTTT
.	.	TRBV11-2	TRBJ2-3	CASSLEQGLWTDTQYF	TGTGCCAGCAGCTTGGAACAGGGATTATGGACAGATACGCAGTATTTT
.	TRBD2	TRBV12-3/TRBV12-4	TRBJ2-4	CASSYGGGKNIQYF	TGTGCCAGCAGTTATGGGGGGGGCAAAAACATTCAGTACTTC
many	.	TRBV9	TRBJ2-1	CASSADNEQFF	TGTGCCAGCAGCGCCGACAATGAGCAGTTCTTC
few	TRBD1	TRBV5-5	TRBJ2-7	CASSPGQRGEQYF	TGTGCCAGCAGCCCGGGACAGCGTGGCGAGCAGTACTTC
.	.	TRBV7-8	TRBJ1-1	CASSSRQAGVTEAFF	TGTGCCAGCAGCTCACGACAGGCCGGAGTCACTGAAGCTTTCTTT
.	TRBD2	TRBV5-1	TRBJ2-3	CASSLLGTSVDTQYF	TGCGCCAGCAGCTTGTTAGGGACTAGCGTCGATACGCAGTATTTT
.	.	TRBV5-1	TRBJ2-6	CASSPGGPSGANVLTF	TGCGCCAGCAGTCCGGGGGGCCCTTCGGGGGCCAACGTCCTGACTTTC
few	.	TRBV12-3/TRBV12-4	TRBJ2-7	CASSHSGYYEQYF	TGTGCCAGCAGTCATAGCGGATACTACGAGCAGTACTTC
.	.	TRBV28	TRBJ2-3	CASSFGAATQYF	TGTGCCAGCAGTTTCGGAGCGGCTACGCAGTATTTT
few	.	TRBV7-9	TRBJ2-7	CASSVPGVLEQYF	TGTGCCAGCAGCGTTCCCGGGGTCCTCGAGCAGTACTTC
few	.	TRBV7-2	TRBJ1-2	CASSLAGANYGYTF	TGTGCCAGCAGCTTGGCGGGAGCTAACTATGGCTACACCTTC
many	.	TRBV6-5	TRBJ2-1	CASRGFGEQFF	TGTGCCAGCAGAGGCTTCGGCGAGCAGTTCTTC